This T cell receptor (beta chain) is from a study of T-cell memory formation after mild COVID-19. Study summary: Clusters of TCRs were largely donor specific. Findings and caveats of the study: For contracting clones, CD4+ ones sat mainly in CM and EM, CD8+ in EMRA. Memory sampled before infection contained some responding clones, suggesting cross-reactive memory joined.

About this clonotype itself: No antigen is known for it.

V lost 2 bases and J lost 6, with 13 bases in between. This CDR3 is 14 amino acids long. CDR1 is SEHNR and CDR2 is FQNEAQ in the germline V gene (reference sequence). TCRdb re-called the 5' RACE reads through MiXCR, storing one row per CDR3 protein. The data contain roughly 320,000 distinct CDR3 sequences, approximately 27% of them seen just once; the ten biggest clones take up roughly 12%. This TCR derives from an adult woman who had mild COVID-19 (a few samples of this study predate the infection). Cell type and time point are not known. This chain links TRBV7-9 with TRBJ1-2; TRBD1 might be the D (5 bases). The sequenced sample consisted of PBMCs or a T cell subset sorted from them (not recorded which). This chain's CDR3 is CASSLLSGADGYTF. For the CDR3, the DNA is TGTGCCAGCAGCTTATTAAGTGGGGCGGATGGCTACACCTTC.